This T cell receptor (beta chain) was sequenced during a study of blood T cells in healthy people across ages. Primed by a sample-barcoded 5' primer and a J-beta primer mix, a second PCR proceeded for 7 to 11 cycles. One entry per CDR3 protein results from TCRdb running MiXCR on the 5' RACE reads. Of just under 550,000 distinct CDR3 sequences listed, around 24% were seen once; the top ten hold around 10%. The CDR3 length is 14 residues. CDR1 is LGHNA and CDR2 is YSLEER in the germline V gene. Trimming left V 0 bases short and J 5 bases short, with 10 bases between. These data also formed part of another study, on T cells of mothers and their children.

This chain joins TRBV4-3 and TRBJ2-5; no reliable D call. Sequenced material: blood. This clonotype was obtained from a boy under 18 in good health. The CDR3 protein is CASSQELAKETQYF. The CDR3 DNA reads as TGCGCCAGCAGCCAAGAACTGGCGAAGGAGACCCAGTACTTC.